These 26 T cell receptor beta chains were all obtained from the same sample, sequenced in a study of T cells in Graves' hyperthyroidism and ophthalmopathy. Amplification of TCR beta CDR3 regions was performed using RNA transcripts as template. A set of HTBI primers served as the primers for a first-round RT-PCR of the TCR CDR3. TCRdb re-derived calls from the multiplex PCR reads in MiXCR, one entry per CDR3 protein. Of roughly 30,000 distinct CDR3 sequences in the sample, over 35% were seen once. Sequencing was performed on blood. The source is a woman younger than 45 with Graves' hyperthyroidism.

The chain uses TRBV11-2 and TRBJ2-5; possible D gene TRBD1, 6 bases. The CDR3 is 14 residues long. The germline V gene has CDR1 SGHAT and CDR2 FQNNGV. V lost 2 bases and J lost 7, with 14 bases in between. CDR3 sequence: CASSLLDRSLTQYF. The CDR3 DNA reads TGTGCCAGCAGCTTACTAGACAGGTCGCTGACCCAGTACTTC.

This clonotype qualifies as medium-sized. The chain carries TRBV20-1 and TRBJ1-4; D call uncertain. Trimming took off 3 bases at V and 5 bases at J, with 4 bases between the two ends. The CDR3 has 11 amino acids. Germline V CDR1 and CDR2: DFQATT, SNEGSKA (reference sequence). CDR3 sequence (DNA): TGCAGTGCTAGGGGGAATGAAAAACTGTTTTTT. Translated, it gives CSARGNEKLFF.

As regards this clonotype: A much larger clonotype is one base distant, so this may be a read error. The CDR3 end shows no conserved phenylalanine or tryptophan, and so a read error is likely. The CDR3: CASSYSYVGQGVTDTQYV. CDR3 DNA: TGTGCCAGCAGTTACTCCTACGTGGGACAGGGGGTTACAGATACGCAGTATGTT. The chain links TRBV6-6 to TRBJ2-3; 11 bases fit TRBD1. Germline V gene data show CDR1 as MNHNY and CDR2 as SVGAGI (reference sequence). The CDR3 covers 18 residues. The V segment lost 0 bases and the J segment 3 bases; nucleotides outside the gene matches: 8.

This clonotype ranks as medium-sized. The J gene is TRBJ2-5, the V gene TRBV29-1; maybe TRBD1 (5 bases). The CDR3 is 12 amino acids. Germline V lookup: CDR1 SQVTM, CDR2 ANQGSEA. Trimming left V 4 bases short and J 3 bases short, with 9 bases between. DNA of the CDR3: TGCAGCGTTGGAACAGGAGAAGAGACCCAGTACTTC. Its translation: CSVGTGEETQYF.

The chain links TRBV20-1 to TRBJ1-5; 9 bases align to TRBD1. V shed 4 bases, J shed 7 bases, and the junction held 11 bases outside the gene matches. CDR3 length: 15 amino acids. Germline V CDR1 and CDR2: DFQATT, SNEGSKA (reference sequence). The CDR3 loop reads CSATLQGAISQPQHF. For the CDR3, the DNA is TGCAGTGCTACCTTACAGGGGGCGATATCCCAGCCCCAGCATTTT.

This clonotype was detected a few times. This chain links TRBV7-2 with TRBJ2-7; D gene ambiguous. This CDR3 comprises 12 residues. V shed 6 bases and J shed 7 bases, with 13 bases lying between them. The germline V gene encodes CDR1 SGHTA and CDR2 FQGNSA. The CDR3 here is CASSPASNEQYF. The CDR3 bases are TGTGCCAGCAGTCCTGCCTCGAATGAGCAGTACTTC.

This clonotype occurred many times. This sequence joins TRBV28 and TRBJ2-6; no clear D gene. V lost 4 bases to trimming and J lost 2 bases, with 12 bases between them. The CDR3 consists of 16 residues. Germline V gene lookup returns CDR1 MDHEN and CDR2 SYDVKM. CDR3 bases: TGTGCCAGCAGTTCTCCAAGGGCGGCTGGGGCCAACGTCCTGACTTTC. Translation: CASSSPRAAGANVLTF.

The chain uses TRBV7-8 and TRBJ2-1, with TRBD1 matching over 9 bases. The trim removed 4 bases at V and 6 bases at J, leaving 7 bases unmatched. The CDR3 contains 15 residues. The germline V gene has CDR1 SGHVS and CDR2 FQNEAQ. The CDR3 DNA is TGTGCCAGCAGCTCTACGGGACAGGGCTTCAATGAGCAGTTCTTC. It yields the protein CASSSTGQGFNEQFF. Based on the CDR3 plus reference TRBV7-8 and TRBJ2-1, the full variable domain is GAGVSQSPRYKVAKRGQDVALRCDPISGHVSLFWYQQALGQGPEFLTYFQNEAQLDKSGLPSDRFFAERPEGSVSTLKIQRTQQEDSAVYLCASSSTGQGFNEQFFGPGTRLTVL.

This rearrangement joins TRBV6-6 to TRBJ2-2, with D tentatively TRBD1 (5 bases). Trimming left V 9 bases short and J 3 bases short, with 11 bases between. The CDR3 consists of 13 residues. CDR1 is MNHNY and CDR2 is SVGAGI in the germline V gene (reference sequence). CDR3 DNA: TGTGCCAGTACAGGATGGGACACCGGGGAGCTGTTTTTT. Its translation: CASTGWDTGELFF.

This clonotype is medium-sized. This chain links TRBV2 with TRBJ2-7, with TRBD2 matching over 12 bases. CDR3 length equals 17 residues. V gave up 5 bases and J gave up 3 bases; unmatched junction bases: 11. CDR1 is SNHLY, CDR2 FYNNEI, per germline. CDR3 sequence (DNA): TGTGCCAGCAGTCTGACAGGGACGGGACTAGCGGGCTACGAGCAGTACTTC. Protein product: CASSLTGTGLAGYEQYF.

This clonotype is deemed medium-sized. The chain couples TRBV7-8 to TRBJ1-1; D uncertain. This CDR3 region has 12 residues. CDR1 and CDR2 from the germline V gene are SGHVS and FQNEAQ. V was shortened by 3 bases and J by 5 bases, with 7 bases between the two germline ends. This CDR3 is CASSFLGTEAFF. CDR3 nucleotide sequence: TGTGCCAGCAGCTTTCTGGGAACTGAAGCTTTCTTT.

This clonotype has ten or more counts. The gene calls are TRBV6-1 and TRBJ1-1; TRBD1 is a possible D gene (6 bases). CDR1 MNHNS and CDR2 SASEGT come from the germline V gene. This CDR3 comprises 13 residues. Trimming took 5 bases from V and 4 from J, leaving 11 bases between them. CDR3 amino acids: CASSPTGATEAFF. For the CDR3, the DNA is TGTGCCAGCAGTCCGACAGGCGCCACTGAAGCTTTCTTT.

This clonotype counts as medium-sized. CDR3 coding DNA: TGTGCCATCAGTGATCAGGGGAGGTCAAATGAAGCTTTCTTT. Residues: CAISDQGRSNEAFF. V is TRBV10-3 and J is TRBJ1-1; weak D call: TRBD1 (6 bases). The CDR3 sequence is 14 residues long. The ends were cut back, 3 bases at V and 7 bases at J, with 15 bases in the middle. Looked up from germline, CDR1 is ENHRY and CDR2 is SYGVKD.

The rearrangement joins TRBV9 to TRBJ2-7; TRBD2 matches 7 bases. J was trimmed by 7 bases and V by 6 bases; bases with no gene match: 16. This CDR3 spans 15 amino acids. CDR1 is SGDLS and CDR2 is YYNGEE in the germline V gene. CDR3 sequence: CASNWGGTDTGEQYF. CDR3 in DNA: TGTGCCAGCAACTGGGGAGGGACCGACACCGGGGAGCAGTACTTC.

This clonotype was seen ten or more times. This chain links TRBV9 with TRBJ2-1, with 10 bases lining up with TRBD2. This CDR3 spans 15 amino acids. Germline values: CDR1 SGDLS, CDR2 YYNGEE. The V and J ends lost 6 bases and 5 bases, in that order; junction bases with no gene match: 8. The CDR3 DNA reads TGTGCCAGCACCCCAGGGACTAGCGCTAACAATGAGCAGTTCTTC. This translates into CASTPGTSANNEQFF. The entire variable domain, with the rest obtained from reference TRBV9 and TRBJ2-1, is as follows: DSGVTQTPKHLITATGQRVTLRCSPRSGDLSVYWYQQSLDQGLQFLIQYYNGEERAKGNILERFSAQQFPDLHSELNLSSLELGDSALYFCASTPGTSANNEQFFGPGTRLTVL.

This clonotype was seen repeatedly, ten times or more. The CDR3 sequence is CASSSDSSSGNTIYF. CDR3 coding DNA: TGTGCCAGCAGTTCGGACAGTAGCTCTGGAAACACCATATATTTT. The J gene is TRBJ1-3, the V gene TRBV12-3 or TRBV12-4; D perhaps matches TRBD1 (6 bases). V lost 4 bases, J lost 0 bases, and 10 bases lay in between. The CDR3 is made up of 15 amino acids.

The gene calls are TRBV5-4 and TRBJ1-5, with a tentative D call TRBD1 (5 bases). The ends were cut back, 1 base at V and 10 bases at J, with 6 bases in the middle. CDR3 length: 11 amino acids. CDR1 and CDR2 from the germline V gene are SGHNT and YYREEE (reference sequence). The DNA of the CDR3 is TGTGCCAGCAGCTTGAGGGGTCCCCAGCATTTT. Protein product: CASSLRGPQHF.

The genes are TRBV20-1 and TRBJ2-3; 15 bases agree with TRBD2. Germline V CDR1 and CDR2: DFQATT, SNEGSKA (reference sequence). The CDR3 has 15 amino acids. The ends lost 2 bases at V and 6 bases at J; junction bases unmatched: 3. In nucleotides, the CDR3 is TGCAGTGCTAGATCCGGGACTAGCGGGAGGGATACGCAGTATTTT. Amino acid sequence: CSARSGTSGRDTQYF.

This clonotype has a count of ten or more. Its ends do not fully match the called genes, so a read error is possible. The V and J genes are TRBV20-1 and TRBJ2-5, with a tentative D call TRBD2 (6 bases). This CDR3 is built from 12 residues. CDR1 and CDR2 (germline): DFQATT, SNEGSKA (reference sequence). In DNA form, the CDR3 reads TGCAGTACTAGGACTAACCAAGAGACCCAGTACTTC. Protein sequence: CSTRTNQETQYF.

This clonotype is medium-sized within its sample. The gene calls are TRBV20-1 and TRBJ2-5; D not certain. The V gene's germline CDR1 is DFQATT and CDR2 SNEGSKA (reference sequence). This CDR3 spans 13 amino acids. V lost 1 base to trimming and J lost 7 bases, with 13 bases between them. The CDR3, as DNA: TGCAGTGCTAGAGGCATGGGCGAGGCGACCCAGTACTTC. Its protein product is CSARGMGEATQYF.

At least ten counts were recorded for this clonotype. The rearrangement joins TRBV5-4 to TRBJ2-7; D may be TRBD2 (6 bases). The V gene lost 2 bases and the J gene lost 6 bases, with 21 bases spanning the gap. The CDR3 contains 16 residues. Germline V gene data show CDR1 as SGHNT and CDR2 as YYREEE (reference sequence). DNA for the CDR3: TGTGCCAGCAGCTTAAATCTAGCGTCAGCCTCTTTCGAGCAGTACTTC. This gives the protein CASSLNLASASFEQYF.

This clonotype was observed many times. The chain recombines TRBV3-1 with TRBJ1-2, with 7 bases matching TRBD1. This CDR3 has 13 amino acids. Germline V gene data show CDR1 as LGHDT and CDR2 as YNNKEL (reference sequence). J lost 4 bases, V lost 4 bases, and 3 bases had no gene match. The CDR3 reads CASSPGQAYGYTF. In nucleotides, the CDR3 is TGTGCCAGCAGCCCCGGACAGGCCTATGGCTACACCTTC.

CDR3 protein: CSARHLNEKLFF. CDR3 nucleotides: TGCAGTGCGAGGCACTTGAATGAAAAACTGTTTTTT. The chain employs TRBV20-1 and TRBJ1-4, with no clear D. Between the trimmed V and J ends, which lost 6 bases and 5 bases, there was a span of 10 bases. This CDR3 contains 12 residues. Germline loops: CDR1 DFQATT, CDR2 SNEGSKA (reference sequence).

The chain employs TRBV6-5 and TRBJ2-3; TRBD1 or TRBD2 may be the D gene (5 bases each). Germline V CDR1 and CDR2: MNHEY, SVGAGI. Deletions cut 5 bases from V and 5 bases from J, with 23 bases between. The CDR3 is made up of 17 amino acids. The CDR3 region has the DNA TGTGCCAGCAGTCAAGTTAACTCCGGGGCTATTAGAGATACGCAGTATTTT. Protein sequence: CASSQVNSGAIRDTQYF.

Ten or more counts support this clonotype. The rearrangement links TRBV5-1 to TRBJ2-7; D call uncertain. Germline V CDR1 and CDR2: SGHRS, YFSETQ. The germline V and J ends were trimmed by 6 bases and 2 bases, with 15 bases remaining between them. CDR3 length: 14 amino acids. CDR3 coding DNA: TGCGCCAGCACGAGTTCGACTCTTACCTACGAGCAGTACTTC. Translated, it gives CASTSSTLTYEQYF.

By sample fraction, this clonotype is medium-sized (0.01 to 0.1%). V usage is TRBV9 and J usage is TRBJ2-2; no clear D. The CDR3 covers 12 residues. The germline V gene has CDR1 SGDLS and CDR2 YYNGEE. Trimming cost V 6 bases and J 2 bases, with 5 bases left between them. CDR3 in DNA: TGTGCCAGCATTGGTAACACCGGGGAGCTGTTTTTT. It codes for CASIGNTGELFF. The full variable domain, completed using reference TRBV9 and TRBJ2-2, is DSGVTQTPKHLITATGQRVTLRCSPRSGDLSVYWYQQSLDQGLQFLIQYYNGEERAKGNILERFSAQQFPDLHSELNLSSLELGDSALYFCASIGNTGELFFGEGSRLTVL.